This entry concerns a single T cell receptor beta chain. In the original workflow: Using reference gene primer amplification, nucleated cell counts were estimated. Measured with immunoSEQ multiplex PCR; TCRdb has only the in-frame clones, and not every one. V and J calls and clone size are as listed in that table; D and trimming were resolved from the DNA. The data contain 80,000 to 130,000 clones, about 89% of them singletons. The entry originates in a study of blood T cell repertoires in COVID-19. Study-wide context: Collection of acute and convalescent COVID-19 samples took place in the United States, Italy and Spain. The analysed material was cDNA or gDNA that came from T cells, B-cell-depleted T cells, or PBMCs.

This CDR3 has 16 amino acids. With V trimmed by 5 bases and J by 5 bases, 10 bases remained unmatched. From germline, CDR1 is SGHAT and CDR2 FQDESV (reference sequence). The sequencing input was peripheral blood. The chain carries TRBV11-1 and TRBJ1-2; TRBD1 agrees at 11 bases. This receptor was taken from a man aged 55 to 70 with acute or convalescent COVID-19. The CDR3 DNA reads TGTGCCAGCAGCCCGAGGACAGGGGGCGAGCGGTATGGCTACACCTTC. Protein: CASSPRTGGERYGYTF.